Shown below are 10 T cell receptor beta chains from a single sample sequenced in a study of blood T cell repertoires in COVID-19. This table comes from immunoSEQ multiplex PCR, and its TCRdb copy is limited to in-frame clones, with some not included. The data hold roughly 120,000 clones, with roughly 84% observed a single time. The material sequenced was peripheral blood. The receptor set was obtained from an elderly woman with active or convalescent COVID-19.

The V call is TRBV7-9, the J call TRBJ2-5; D is possibly TRBD2 (5 bases). This CDR3 comprises 14 residues. Germline CDR1 is SEHNR and CDR2 is FQNEAQ (reference sequence). V lost 7 bases and J 2 bases, leaving 14 bases between the germline ends. The CDR3 coding sequence is TGTGCCAGCACCGACCGGTGGACTCAAGAGACCCAGTACTTC. Translated: CASTDRWTQETQYF.

This clone was seen a handful of times. The CDR3 sequence is CASSEDGQVNQPQHF. The CDR3 DNA reads TGTGCCAGCAGTGAAGACGGACAGGTCAATCAGCCCCAGCATTTT. V and J are TRBV6-1 and TRBJ1-5; TRBD1 aligns across 7 bases. Germline values: CDR1 MNHNS, CDR2 SASEGT. CDR3 length: 15 amino acids. V was clipped by 1 base and J by 3 bases; unmatched bases: 3.

This clone appeared a single time. This chain links TRBV6-1 with TRBJ1-2; the D is unclear. V dropped 1 base and J dropped 2 bases, with 11 bases sitting between them. The CDR3 totals 15 residues. Germline V gene lookup returns CDR1 MNHNS and CDR2 SASEGT. The DNA for the CDR3 is TGTGCCAGCAGTGAAGGCGAGGTGCCCAACTATGGCTACACCTTC. Its translation is CASSEGEVPNYGYTF.

The genes are TRBV28 and TRBJ2-3; weak D call: TRBD1 (6 bases). Germline CDR1 MDHEN, CDR2 SYDVKM. The CDR3 has 13 amino acids. Trimming took off 4 bases at V and 11 bases at J, with 16 bases between the two ends. The CDR3 DNA reads TGTGCCAGCAGTTCCCCCTCGACAGGATGGCAGTATTTT. Translated: CASSSPSTGWQYF.

The V and J genes are TRBV6-6 and TRBJ2-1; the D gene is possibly TRBD2 (5 bases). Trimming removed 2 bases from V and 0 bases from J, with 8 bases in between. The CDR3 is 15 residues long. The germline V gene encodes CDR1 MNHNY and CDR2 SVGAGI (reference sequence). The CDR3 nucleotides are TGTGCCAGCAGTTACGGGGAGATCTCCTACAATGAGCAGTTCTTC. Translating gives CASSYGEISYNEQFF.

The V gene is TRBV28, the J gene TRBJ1-1, with a weak D call TRBD1 (5 bases). Looked up from germline, CDR1 is MDHEN and CDR2 is SYDVKM. This CDR3 has 13 residues. Trimming cost V 10 bases and J 0 bases, with 12 bases left between them. In DNA, the CDR3 is TGTGCCACCATCGGGGGTATGAACACTGAAGCTTTCTTT. Its translation is CATIGGMNTEAFF.

This clone has a handful of counts. The chain has TRBV25-1 and TRBJ1-4, with D possibly being TRBD1 (6 bases). Trimming left V 4 bases short and J 8 bases short, with 14 bases between. Germline values: CDR1 MGHDK, CDR2 SYGVNS. There are 14 residues in the CDR3. The CDR3 here is CASSGRGAGEKLFF. CDR3 DNA sequence: TGTGCCAGCAGTGGCCGGGGGGCGGGGGAAAAACTGTTTTTT.

The chain combines TRBV30 with TRBJ2-5; D is ambiguous. This CDR3 comprises 13 residues. V was cut by 3 bases and J by 5 bases, with 13 bases left in between. Germline assignment: CDR1 GTSNPN and CDR2 SVGIG (reference sequence). CDR3 region: CAWRAPVTETQYF. In nucleotides, the CDR3 is TGTGCCTGGAGAGCCCCGGTTACTGAGACCCAGTACTTC.

This clone was picked up one time. The CDR3 nucleotides are TGTGCCGTAGAGAGCCCCTTATTTTACGAGCAGTACTTC. This gives the protein CAVESPLFYEQYF. V and J are TRBV30 and TRBJ2-7, with D hard to call. V dropped 8 bases and J dropped 4 bases, with 18 bases sitting between them. This CDR3 is 13 amino acids long. CDR1 and CDR2 (germline): GTSNPN, SVGIG (reference sequence).

J is TRBJ2-7 and V is TRBV18; tentatively, D is TRBD1 (6 bases). Germline CDR1 reads KGHSH; CDR2 reads LQKENI. The CDR3 is 14 amino acids. V lost 4 bases, J lost 4 bases, and 14 bases lay in between. DNA of the CDR3: TGTGCCAGCTCACACTCCGACAGGTATTACGAGCAGTACTTC. Protein: CASSHSDRYYEQYF.